This T cell receptor beta chain comes out of a study of cytomegalovirus exposure and HLA in healthy donors. Overall study results and limits: The productive fraction for most TCR beta V segments was about 90% or about 30% in an earlier analysis.

The germline V and J ends were trimmed by 2 bases and 6 bases, with 13 bases remaining between them. Germline values: CDR1 MNHEY, CDR2 SMNVEV (reference sequence). The CDR3 is 14 residues long. Amplification used 60 Vbeta primers and 13 Jbeta primers. TCRdb's table, derived via immunoSEQ multiplex PCR, lists solely in-frame clones and lacks some. The sample holds around 270,000 clones, approximately 80% seen once. Worth noting for this clone: Its target is not known.

Material: PBMCs. This TCR derives from a girl aged 2-15 years in good health and CMV-seronegative. This chain connects TRBV27 to TRBJ1-2; D is perhaps TRBD1 (5 bases). CDR3 nucleotide sequence: TGTGCCAGCAGTTTAACCAGGGTAGGGCATGGCTACACCTTC. It yields the protein CASSLTRVGHGYTF.